The 20 T cell receptor beta chains in this list originate from one sample, sequenced in a study of graft-versus-host responses after intestinal transplantation. Only in-frame clones appear in the TCRdb table, and some are missing; sequencing was by immunoSEQ multiplex PCR. The table lists about 2,000 clones, about 85% of them singletons, with 15% to 20% in the top ten. Graft tissue was processed to release intraepithelial and lamina propria lymphocytes. The starting material was ileum tissue, obtained 12 days after intestinal transplant. The receptor set was obtained from a human patient who received an intestinal transplant, so some T cells may come from the graft donor.

J is TRBJ2-7 and V is TRBV23-1, with D possibly TRBD2 on 5 matching bases. TRBV23-1 is given ORF status, its function remaining uncertain. V lost 8 bases and J 5 bases, leaving 28 bases between the germline ends. This CDR3 has 17 residues. The CDR3 DNA reads TGCGCCAGCCCGCAAGCCATCTACGGGATTTGGGAACACGAGCAGTACTTC. The encoded protein is CASPQAIYGIWEHEQYF.

This chain joins TRBV10-3 and TRBJ1-1; a weak D match, TRBD1 (5 bases). Germline-derived CDR1 and CDR2 are ENHRY and SYGVKD. CDR3 length equals 14 residues. V lost 8 bases, J lost 0 bases, and 13 bases lay in between. The CDR3 coding sequence is TGTGCCATCGGGAAGGACACCCTGAACACTGAAGCTTTCTTT. Protein sequence: CAIGKDTLNTEAFF.

This chain links TRBV19 with TRBJ1-2; D is perhaps TRBD1 (6 bases). V lost 6 bases, J lost 2 bases, and 7 bases lay in between. Germline V gene lookup returns CDR1 LNHDA and CDR2 SQIVND (reference sequence). CDR3 length equals 12 residues. The CDR3 sequence is CASRQGNYGYTF. The CDR3 bases are TGTGCCAGTAGGCAGGGGAACTATGGCTACACCTTC.

The rearrangement uses TRBV7-9 and TRBJ1-2; D remains ambiguous. V shed 1 base and J shed 0 bases, with 12 bases lying between them. Germline V gene sequence: CDR1 SEHNR, CDR2 FQNEAQ (reference sequence). CDR3 length: 16 residues. CDR3 in amino acids: CASSLVRQAPNYGYTF. DNA of the CDR3: TGTGCCAGCAGCTTAGTGAGACAAGCGCCTAACTATGGCTACACCTTC.

V usage is TRBV5-4 and J usage is TRBJ2-1, with 7 bases that match TRBD2. The CDR3 sequence is 17 residues long. From germline, CDR1 is SGHNT and CDR2 YYREEE (reference sequence). V gave up 4 bases and J gave up 0 bases; unmatched junction bases: 10. The CDR3 DNA reads TGTGCCAGCAGCCAGGAGGAGCGGGGAGCCTCCTACAATGAGCAGTTCTTC. This gives the protein CASSQEERGASYNEQFF.

Comment on this clone: A much larger clone lies a single base off, so this may be a read error. Other DNA sequences in this sample translate to the same CDR3. The chain uses TRBV4-1 and TRBJ2-7, with D hard to call. Between the trimmed V and J ends, which lost 4 bases and 3 bases, there was a span of 10 bases. The CDR3 is made up of 13 amino acids. Germline values: CDR1 MGHRA, CDR2 YSYEKL. Here the CDR3 reads CASSLRGDYEQYF. The CDR3 DNA is TGCGCCAGCAGCCTGCGAGGAGACTACGAGCAGTACTTC.

V gene TRBV2 combines with J gene TRBJ2-7; 9 positions agree with TRBD2. CDR3 size: 14 residues. CDR1 is SNHLY and CDR2 is FYNNEI in the germline V gene. V lost 8 bases, J lost 0 bases, and 5 bases stayed unmatched. This CDR3 is CASSRTSDSYEQYF. As DNA, the CDR3 is TGTGCCAGCTCTCGGACTAGCGACTCCTACGAGCAGTACTTC. Full variable domain (remainder filled in from reference TRBV2 and TRBJ2-7): EPEVTQTPSHQVTQMGQEVILRCVPISNHLYFYWYRQILGQKVEFLVSFYNNEISEKSEIFDDQFSVERPDGSNFTLKIRSTKLEDSAMYFCASSRTSDSYEQYFGPGTRLTVT.

The V call is TRBV25-1, the J call TRBJ1-2; D gene ambiguous. CDR3 length: 12 residues. V lost 7 bases to trimming and J lost 7 bases, with 13 bases between them. Germline V CDR1 and CDR2: MGHDK, SYGVNS. The CDR3 reads CASKARKGGYTF. CDR3 sequence (DNA): TGTGCCAGCAAAGCCCGAAAGGGTGGCTACACCTTC.

This chain connects TRBV4-3 to TRBJ2-5; D is perhaps TRBD2 (6 bases). Deletions cut 4 bases from V and 5 bases from J, with 17 bases between. From germline, CDR1 is LGHNA and CDR2 YSLEER. CDR3 size: 15 residues. The CDR3 DNA is TGCGCCAGCAGCCGGGATAGCGGCCCTCGGGAGACCCAGTACTTC. It is translated as CASSRDSGPRETQYF.

By share, this clone ranks as hyperexpanded (1% or more). The rearrangement uses TRBV4-2 and TRBJ2-7; D not resolved. V lost 4 bases and J lost 3, with 10 bases in between. CDR1 and CDR2 (germline): LGHNA, YNFKEQ. The CDR3 consists of 13 residues. In nucleotides, the CDR3 is TGTGCCAGCAGCCTGCGAGGAGACTACGAGCAGTACTTC. As protein: CASSLRGDYEQYF.

J is TRBJ2-1 and V is TRBV5-4; D not resolved. This CDR3 contains 16 residues. Germline V gene sequence: CDR1 SGHNT, CDR2 YYREEE (reference sequence). V lost 0 bases, J lost 0 bases, and 10 bases lay in between. The CDR3 is CASSLGGRSSYNEQFF. The DNA of the CDR3 is TGTGCCAGCAGCTTGGGTGGACGTAGCTCCTACAATGAGCAGTTCTTC. Complete variable domain (other parts from reference TRBV5-4 and TRBJ2-1): ETGVTQSPTHLIKTRGQQVTLRCSSQSGHNTVSWYQQALGQGPQFIFQYYREEENGRGNFPPRFSGLQFPNYSSELNVNALELDDSALYLCASSLGGRSSYNEQFFGPGTRLTVL.

This chain's CDR3 is CASSPGLNTEAFF. The DNA for the CDR3 is TGCGCCAGCAGTCCAGGGCTGAACACTGAAGCTTTCTTT. The chain uses TRBV5-1 and TRBJ1-1; possible D gene TRBD1, 5 bases. CDR3 length equals 13 residues. The ends were cut back, 5 bases at V and 0 bases at J, with 8 bases in the middle. CDR1 is SGHRS, CDR2 YFSETQ, per germline.

The genes are TRBV6-5 and TRBJ2-7; 7 bases match TRBD1. CDR3 length equals 13 residues. V lost 5 bases and J lost 4; bases outside the gene matches: 5. Germline V gives CDR1 MNHEY, CDR2 SVGAGI. The DNA for the CDR3 is TGTGCCAGCAGTAGACAGGGCTGGTACGAGCAGTACTTC. Residues: CASSRQGWYEQYF.

The rearrangement uses TRBV10-1 and TRBJ2-1; 8 bases are a match to TRBD1. Germline assignment: CDR1 WNHNN and CDR2 SYGVQD (reference sequence). The CDR3 has 14 amino acids. V lost 9 bases, J lost 10 bases, and 14 bases stayed unmatched. The CDR3: CASADRAVFDEQFF. DNA for the CDR3: TGCGCCAGTGCGGACAGGGCCGTTTTCGACGAGCAGTTCTTC.

The count of this clone is one. The chain joins TRBV19 to TRBJ2-3; 7 bases map to TRBD1. Per the germline V gene, CDR1 is LNHDA and CDR2 is SQIVND (reference sequence). Unmatched junction bases numbered 12, after V lost 7 bases and J lost 2 bases. This CDR3 spans 16 amino acids. This CDR3 is CASTPGQIWNTDTQYF. The CDR3 region has the DNA TGTGCCAGTACACCGGGACAGATATGGAACACAGATACGCAGTATTTT.

The chain joins TRBV6-6 to TRBJ2-3, with unresolved D. CDR3 size: 15 residues. Trimming pared 4 bases from V and 0 bases from J, leaving 11 bases between. The germline V gene encodes CDR1 MNHNY and CDR2 SVGAGI (reference sequence). CDR3 region: CASSSIAVSTDTQYF. The CDR3, as DNA: TGTGCCAGCAGTTCAATAGCAGTCAGCACAGATACGCAGTATTTT.

Notes on this clone: In this CDR3 the conserved last residue, phenylalanine or tryptophan, is missing, so a read error is likely. The DNA is left out, because the CDR3 cannot be placed on it with certainty; the CDR3 is given as TCRdb lists it. The chain joins TRBV11-3 to TRBJ2-6; TRBD1, as called in the table, went unchecked against the DNA. The CDR3 has 12 residues if both end residues are counted. Germline V gene data show CDR1 as SGHNT and CDR2 as YENEEA. The CDR3 loop reads CASSGPRDLDKV.

The V call is TRBV7-6, the J call TRBJ1-1; the D gene is possibly TRBD1 (6 bases). The CDR3 loop spans 12 amino acids. Germline-derived CDR1 and CDR2 are SGHVS and FNYEAQ. V lost 5 bases to trimming and J lost 11 bases, with 15 bases between them. The CDR3 is CASSVLKGVAFF. The DNA for the CDR3 is TGTGCCAGCAGCGTTTTGAAGGGGGTTGCTTTCTTT.

The gene calls are TRBV14 and TRBJ2-2; possibly TRBD1 or TRBD2 for D (6 bases each). The CDR3 extends over 15 amino acids. The V and J ends lost 0 bases and 9 bases respectively, with 14 bases between them. Germline V gene lookup returns CDR1 SGHDN and CDR2 FVKESK. The DNA of the CDR3 is TGTGCCAGCAGCCAAGATTCCCGAGGGGGGAGGGAGCTGTTTTTT. Its translation: CASSQDSRGGRELFF.

This chain links TRBV4-3 with TRBJ2-7; 11 bases map to TRBD2. V gave up 3 bases and J gave up 5 bases; unmatched junction bases: 3. Germline CDR1 is LGHNA and CDR2 is YSLEER. The CDR3 covers 14 residues. This CDR3 is CASSQLAGGDEQYF. CDR3 bases: TGCGCCAGCAGCCAGCTAGCGGGAGGAGACGAGCAGTACTTC.